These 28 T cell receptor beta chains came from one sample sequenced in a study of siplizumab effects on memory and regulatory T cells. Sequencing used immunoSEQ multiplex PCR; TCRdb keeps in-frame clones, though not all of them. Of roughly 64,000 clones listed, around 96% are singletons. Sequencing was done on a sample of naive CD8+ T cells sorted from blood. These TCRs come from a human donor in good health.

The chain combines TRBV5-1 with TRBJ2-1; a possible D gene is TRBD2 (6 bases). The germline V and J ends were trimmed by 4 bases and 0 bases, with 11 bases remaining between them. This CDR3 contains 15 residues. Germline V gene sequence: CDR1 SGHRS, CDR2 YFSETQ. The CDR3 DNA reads TGCGCCAGCAGCGATGTCGGGAGCTCCTACAATGAGCAGTTCTTC. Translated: CASSDVGSSYNEQFF.

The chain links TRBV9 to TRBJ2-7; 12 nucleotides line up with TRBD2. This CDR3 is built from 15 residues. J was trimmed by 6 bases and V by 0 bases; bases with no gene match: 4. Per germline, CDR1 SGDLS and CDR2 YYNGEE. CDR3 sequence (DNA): TGTGCCAGCAGCGTAGACGGACTAGCGGGGCTCGAGCAGTACTTC. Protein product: CASSVDGLAGLEQYF.

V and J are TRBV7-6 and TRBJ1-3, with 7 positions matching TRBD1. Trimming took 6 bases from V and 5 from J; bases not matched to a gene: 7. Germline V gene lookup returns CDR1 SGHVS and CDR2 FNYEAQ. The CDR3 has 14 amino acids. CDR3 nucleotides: TGTGCCAGCAGTCCCGGGACAGCGAGAAACACCATATATTTT. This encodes CASSPGTARNTIYF.

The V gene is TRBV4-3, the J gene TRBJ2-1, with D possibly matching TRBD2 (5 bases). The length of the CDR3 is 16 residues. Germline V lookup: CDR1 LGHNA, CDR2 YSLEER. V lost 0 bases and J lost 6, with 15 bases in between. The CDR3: CASSQDGRAPGNEQFF. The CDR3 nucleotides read TGCGCCAGCAGCCAAGACGGGCGGGCCCCGGGCAATGAGCAGTTCTTC.

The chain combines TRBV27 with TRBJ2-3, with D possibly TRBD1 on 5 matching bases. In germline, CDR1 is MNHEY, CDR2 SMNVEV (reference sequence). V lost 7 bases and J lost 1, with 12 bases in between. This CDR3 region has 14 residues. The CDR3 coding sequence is TGTGCCAGCACCTACGTAGGGGGCACAGATACGCAGTATTTT. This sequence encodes CASTYVGGTDTQYF.

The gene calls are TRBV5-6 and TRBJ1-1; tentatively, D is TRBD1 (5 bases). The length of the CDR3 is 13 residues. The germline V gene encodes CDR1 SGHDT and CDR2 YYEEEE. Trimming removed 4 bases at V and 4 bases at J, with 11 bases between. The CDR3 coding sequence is TGTGCCAGCAGCCCAACAGGACGCACTGAAGCTTTCTTT. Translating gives CASSPTGRTEAFF. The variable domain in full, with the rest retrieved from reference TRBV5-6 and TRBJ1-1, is DAGVTQSPTHLIKTRGQQVTLRCSPKSGHDTVSWYQQALGQGPQFIFQYYEEEERQRGNFPDRFSGHQFPNYSSELNVNALLLGDSALYLCASSPTGRTEAFFGQGTRLTVV.

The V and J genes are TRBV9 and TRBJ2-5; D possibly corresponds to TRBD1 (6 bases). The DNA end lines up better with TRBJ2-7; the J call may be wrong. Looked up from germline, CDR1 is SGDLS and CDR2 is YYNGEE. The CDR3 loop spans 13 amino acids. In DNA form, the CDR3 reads TGTGCCAGCAGCGTAGTGGCAGGGGCCGAGCAGTACTTC. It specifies CASSVVAGAEQYF.

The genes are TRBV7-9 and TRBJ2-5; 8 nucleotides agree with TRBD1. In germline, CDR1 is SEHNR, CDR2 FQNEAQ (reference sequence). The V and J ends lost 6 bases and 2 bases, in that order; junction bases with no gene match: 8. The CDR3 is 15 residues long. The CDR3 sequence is CASSPGTGGQETQYF. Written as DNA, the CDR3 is TGTGCCAGCAGTCCCGGGACAGGAGGACAAGAGACCCAGTACTTC.

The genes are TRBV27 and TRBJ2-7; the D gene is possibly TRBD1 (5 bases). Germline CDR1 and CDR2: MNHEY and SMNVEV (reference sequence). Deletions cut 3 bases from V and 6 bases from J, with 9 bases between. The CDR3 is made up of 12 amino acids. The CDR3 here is CASSFPGSEQYF. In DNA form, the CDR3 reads TGTGCCAGCAGTTTCCCAGGGTCCGAGCAGTACTTC.

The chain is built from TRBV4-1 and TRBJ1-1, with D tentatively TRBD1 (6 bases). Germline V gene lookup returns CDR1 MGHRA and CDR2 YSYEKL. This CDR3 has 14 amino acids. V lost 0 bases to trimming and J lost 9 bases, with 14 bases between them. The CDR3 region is CASSQEPGEIQAFF. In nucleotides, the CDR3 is TGCGCCAGCAGCCAAGAGCCAGGGGAGATCCAAGCTTTCTTT.

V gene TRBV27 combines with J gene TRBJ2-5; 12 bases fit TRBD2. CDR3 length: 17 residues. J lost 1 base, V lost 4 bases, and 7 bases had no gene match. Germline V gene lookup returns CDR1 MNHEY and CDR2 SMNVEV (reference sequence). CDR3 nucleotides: TGTGCCAGCAGTTCAAGGACTAGCGGGGCCCTCCAAGAGACCCAGTACTTC. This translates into CASSSRTSGALQETQYF.

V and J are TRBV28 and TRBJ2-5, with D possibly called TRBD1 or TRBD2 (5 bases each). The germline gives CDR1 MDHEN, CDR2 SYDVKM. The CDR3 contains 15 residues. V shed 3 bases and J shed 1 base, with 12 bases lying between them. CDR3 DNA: TGTGCCAGCAGTTTCTCTGAGGGGACCCAAGAGACCCAGTACTTC. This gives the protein CASSFSEGTQETQYF.

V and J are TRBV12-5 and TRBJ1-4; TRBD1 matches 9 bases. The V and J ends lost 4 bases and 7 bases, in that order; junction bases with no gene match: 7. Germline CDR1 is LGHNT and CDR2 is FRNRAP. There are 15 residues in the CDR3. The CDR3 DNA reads TGTGCTAGTGGTTCCGGGACAGGGCAACTTGAAAAACTGTTTTTT. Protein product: CASGSGTGQLEKLFF.

The CDR3 bases are TGCAGCGTTGAAGCCCAGAACACTGAAGCTTTCTTT. Protein product: CSVEAQNTEAFF. This chain joins TRBV29-1 and TRBJ1-1; no clear D gene. CDR1 is SQVTM, CDR2 ANQGSEA, per germline. This CDR3 contains 12 residues. The ends were cut back, 1 base at V and 1 base at J, with 4 bases in the middle. Variable domain in full (rest from reference TRBV29-1 and TRBJ1-1): SAVISQKPSRDICQRGTSLTIQCQVDSQVTMMFWYRQQPGQSLTLIATANQGSEATYESGFVIDKFPISRPNLTFSTLTVSNMSPEDSSIYLCSVEAQNTEAFFGQGTRLTVV.

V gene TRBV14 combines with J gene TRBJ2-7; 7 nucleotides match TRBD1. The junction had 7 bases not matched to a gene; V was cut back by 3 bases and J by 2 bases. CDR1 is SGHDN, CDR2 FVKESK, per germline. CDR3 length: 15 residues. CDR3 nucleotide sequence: TGTGCCAGCAGCCACCCTCTTGACAGGGCCTACGAGCAGTACTTC. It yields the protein CASSHPLDRAYEQYF.

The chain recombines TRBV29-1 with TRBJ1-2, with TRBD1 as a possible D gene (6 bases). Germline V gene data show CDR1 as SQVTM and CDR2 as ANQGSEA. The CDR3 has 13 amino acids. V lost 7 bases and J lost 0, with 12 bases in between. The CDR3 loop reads CSAEGHSNYGYTF. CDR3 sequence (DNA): TGCAGCGCTGAGGGACACTCTAACTATGGCTACACCTTC.

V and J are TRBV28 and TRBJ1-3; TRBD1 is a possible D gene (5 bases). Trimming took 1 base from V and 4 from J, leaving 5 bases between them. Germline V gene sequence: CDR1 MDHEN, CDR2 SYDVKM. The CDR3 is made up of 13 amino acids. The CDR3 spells CASSLSGGNTIYF. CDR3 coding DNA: TGTGCCAGCAGTTTATCAGGGGGAAACACCATATATTTT.

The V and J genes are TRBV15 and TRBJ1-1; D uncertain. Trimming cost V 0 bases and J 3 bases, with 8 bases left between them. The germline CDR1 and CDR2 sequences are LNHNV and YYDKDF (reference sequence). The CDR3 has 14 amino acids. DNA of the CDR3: TGTGCCACCAGCAGAGATGGAGGGTACACTGAAGCTTTCTTT. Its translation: CATSRDGGYTEAFF.

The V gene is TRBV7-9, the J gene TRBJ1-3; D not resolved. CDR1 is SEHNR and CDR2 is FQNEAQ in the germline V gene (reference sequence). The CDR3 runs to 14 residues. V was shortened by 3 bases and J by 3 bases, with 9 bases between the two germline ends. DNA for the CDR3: TGTGCCAGCAGCTTCCGGGGAATTGGAAACACCATATATTTT. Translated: CASSFRGIGNTIYF.

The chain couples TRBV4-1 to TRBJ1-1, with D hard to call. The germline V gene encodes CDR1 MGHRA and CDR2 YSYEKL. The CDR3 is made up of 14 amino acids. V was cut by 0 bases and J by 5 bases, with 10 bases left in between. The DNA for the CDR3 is TGCGCCAGCAGCCAAGACGCCGGGAATACTGAAGCTTTCTTT. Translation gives CASSQDAGNTEAFF.

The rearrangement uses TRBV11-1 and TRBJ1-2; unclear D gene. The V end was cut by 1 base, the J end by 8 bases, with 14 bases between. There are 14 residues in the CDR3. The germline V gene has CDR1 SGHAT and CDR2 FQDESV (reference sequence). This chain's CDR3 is CASSLERGFNGYTF. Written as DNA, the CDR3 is TGTGCCAGCAGCTTAGAACGCGGGTTTAACGGCTACACCTTC. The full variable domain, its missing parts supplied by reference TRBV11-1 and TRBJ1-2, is EAEVAQSPRYKITEKSQAVAFWCDPISGHATLYWYRQILGQGPELLVQFQDESVVDDSQLPKDRFSAERLKGVDSTLKIQPAELGDSAMYLCASSLERGFNGYTFGSGTRLTVV.

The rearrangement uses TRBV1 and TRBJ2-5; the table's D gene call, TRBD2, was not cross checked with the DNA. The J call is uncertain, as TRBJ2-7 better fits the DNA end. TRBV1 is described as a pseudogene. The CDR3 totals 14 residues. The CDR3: CTSSLHPTYYEQYF. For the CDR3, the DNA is TGCACCAGCAGCCTCCACCCTACGTACTACGAGCAGTACTTC.

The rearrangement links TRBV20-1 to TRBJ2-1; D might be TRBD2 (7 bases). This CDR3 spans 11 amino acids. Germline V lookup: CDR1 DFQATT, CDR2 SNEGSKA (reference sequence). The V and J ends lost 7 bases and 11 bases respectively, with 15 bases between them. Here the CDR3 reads CSVEGGLKQFF. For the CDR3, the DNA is TGCAGTGTAGAGGGGGGGCTGAAGCAGTTCTTC.

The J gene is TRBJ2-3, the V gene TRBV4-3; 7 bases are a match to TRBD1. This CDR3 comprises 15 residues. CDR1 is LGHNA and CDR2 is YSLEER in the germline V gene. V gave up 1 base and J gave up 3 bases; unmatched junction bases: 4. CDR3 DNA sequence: TGCGCCAGCAGCCAAGTCCCAGGGGGAACAGATACGCAGTATTTT. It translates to CASSQVPGGTDTQYF.

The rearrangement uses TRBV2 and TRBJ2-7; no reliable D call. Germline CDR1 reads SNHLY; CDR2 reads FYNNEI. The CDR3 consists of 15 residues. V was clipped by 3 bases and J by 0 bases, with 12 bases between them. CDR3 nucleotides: TGTGCCAGCAGTGAGGCGGACCCGAGCTCCTACGAGCAGTACTTC. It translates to CASSEADPSSYEQYF.

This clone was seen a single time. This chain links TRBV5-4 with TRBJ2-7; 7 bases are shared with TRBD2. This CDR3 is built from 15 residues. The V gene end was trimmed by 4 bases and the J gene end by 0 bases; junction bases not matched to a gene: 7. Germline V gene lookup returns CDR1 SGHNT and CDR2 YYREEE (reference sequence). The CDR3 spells CASSHSSGNSYEQYF. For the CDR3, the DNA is TGTGCCAGCAGCCATTCTAGCGGAAACTCCTACGAGCAGTACTTC.

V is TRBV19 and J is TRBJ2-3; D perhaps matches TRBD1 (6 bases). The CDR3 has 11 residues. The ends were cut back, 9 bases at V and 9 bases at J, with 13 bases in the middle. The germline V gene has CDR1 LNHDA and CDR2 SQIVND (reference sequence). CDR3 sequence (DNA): TGTGCCAGCGGACAGCTGGGGACGCAGTATTTT. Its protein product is CASGQLGTQYF.

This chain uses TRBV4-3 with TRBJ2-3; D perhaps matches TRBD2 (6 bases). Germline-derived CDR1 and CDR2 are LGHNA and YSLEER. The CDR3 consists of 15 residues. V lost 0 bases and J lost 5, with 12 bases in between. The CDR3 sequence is CASSQDNWGGDTQYF. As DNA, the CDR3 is TGCGCCAGCAGCCAAGATAACTGGGGAGGAGATACGCAGTATTTT.